This T cell receptor beta chain stems from a study of identifying expanded T cells in peripheral blood. Regarding the study as a whole: Approximately 1.1 clones differed between technical replicates, versus around 15 and 19 over time.

This clone has only a few counts. The antigen is undetermined. The repertoire was sequenced with immunoSEQ multiplex PCR; TCRdb's copy has only in-frame clones and lacks some. Of under 95,000 clones in the sample, roughly 90% were seen once. The CDR3 loop spans 15 amino acids. V lost 7 bases and J lost 1, with 11 bases in between. The V gene's germline CDR1 is MNHNS and CDR2 SASEGT. The chain couples TRBV6-1 to TRBJ1-6, with a tentative D call TRBD1 (5 bases). The origin of this receptor is a person between 18 and 75 years old in good health. Sequencing input: blood. In nucleotides, the CDR3 is TGTGCCAGCAAAGGGGACGGATCCTATAATTCACCCCTCCACTTT. Its translation is CASKGDGSYNSPLHF.